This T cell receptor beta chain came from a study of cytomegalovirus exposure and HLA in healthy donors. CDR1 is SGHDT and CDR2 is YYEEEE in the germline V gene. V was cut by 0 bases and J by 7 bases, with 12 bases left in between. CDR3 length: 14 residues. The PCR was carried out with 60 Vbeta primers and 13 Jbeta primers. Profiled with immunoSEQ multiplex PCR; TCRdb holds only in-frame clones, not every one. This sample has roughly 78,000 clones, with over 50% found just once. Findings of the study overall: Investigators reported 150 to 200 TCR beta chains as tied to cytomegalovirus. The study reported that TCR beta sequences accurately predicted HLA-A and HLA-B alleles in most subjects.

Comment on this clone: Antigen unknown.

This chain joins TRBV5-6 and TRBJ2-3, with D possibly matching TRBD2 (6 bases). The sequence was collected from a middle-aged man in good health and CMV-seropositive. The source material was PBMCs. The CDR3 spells CASSLGRGRNTQYF. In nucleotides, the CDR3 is TGTGCCAGCAGCTTGGGGAGGGGCCGCAATACGCAGTATTTT. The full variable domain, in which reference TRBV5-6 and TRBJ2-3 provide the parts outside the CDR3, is DAGVTQSPTHLIKTRGQQVTLRCSPKSGHDTVSWYQQALGQGPQFIFQYYEEEERQRGNFPDRFSGHQFPNYSSELNVNALLLGDSALYLCASSLGRGRNTQYFGPGTRLTVL.